These 5 T cell receptor beta chains originate from one sample sequenced in a study of cytomegalovirus exposure and HLA in healthy donors (dated by TCRdb to the late 2010s). Library preparation was by the immunoSEQ multiplex PCR assay. A mixture of 60 forward primers for TCR Vbeta segments and 13 reverse primers for TCR Jbeta segments was used in the multiplex PCR. As stored in TCRdb, this immuneACCESS dataset retains in-frame rearrangements with V and J assigned. A fraction of the clones does not appear; measured against another copy, unresolved V genes explain less than half of the discrepancy, and the remainder lacks a known reason. The sample table shows 150,000 to 200,000 clones, and under 80% are seen once. The ten largest clones take up 13% of the sample. Sequences were obtained from PBMCs. The receptor set was obtained from a woman aged 45 to 65 in good health and CMV-seropositive.

The chain joins TRBV27 to TRBJ1-2; D not certain. The CDR3 covers 15 residues. The germline CDR1 and CDR2 sequences are MNHEY and SMNVEV (reference sequence). V dropped 5 bases and J dropped 4 bases, with 17 bases sitting between them. CDR3 sequence reads: CASSLLGGSVYGYTF. The CDR3 DNA follows: TGTGCCAGCAGTCTATTAGGAGGGTCGGTCTATGGCTACACCTTC.

V usage is TRBV9 and J usage is TRBJ2-6, with 13 bases lining up with TRBD2. The ends lost 4 bases at V and 3 bases at J; junction bases unmatched: 7. CDR1 is SGDLS, CDR2 YYNGEE, per germline. There are 18 residues in the CDR3. CDR3 region: CASSFGLAGALGANVLTF. The DNA for the CDR3 is TGTGCCAGCAGCTTCGGACTAGCGGGGGCACTTGGGGCCAACGTCCTGACTTTC.

This clone was seen a few times. The rearrangement links TRBV13 to TRBJ2-3; D not resolved. The CDR3 totals 16 residues. V was cut by 0 bases and J by 6 bases, with 16 bases left in between. The germline V gene has CDR1 PRHDT and CDR2 FYEKMQ (reference sequence). CDR3 nucleotides: TGTGCCAGCAGCTTAGGAGGCTTTTTCGGTAGCGATACGCAGTATTTT. It encodes CASSLGGFFGSDTQYF. Supplemented by reference TRBV13 and TRBJ2-3, the full variable domain reads AAGVIQSPRHLIKEKRETATLKCYPIPRHDTVYWYQQGPGQDPQFLISFYEKMQSDKGSIPDRFSAQQFSDYHSELNMSSLELGDSALYFCASSLGGFFGSDTQYFGPGTRLTVL.

A remark on this clone: Compared with germline, one end of the junction differs, possibly owing to a read error. The chain links TRBV7-9 to TRBJ2-5, with D possibly TRBD2 on 6 matching bases. The CDR3 has 15 residues. The germline CDR1 and CDR2 sequences are SEHNR and FQNEAQ (reference sequence). The CDR3 sequence: CSSSPFRDFTETQYF. In DNA, the CDR3 is TGTTCCAGCAGCCCCTTCCGGGACTTTACGGAGACCCAGTACTTC.

The chain combines TRBV30 with TRBJ2-2, with 11 bases lining up with TRBD1. The CDR3 contains 16 residues. The V and J ends lost 5 bases and 4 bases, in that order; junction bases with no gene match: 9. Germline CDR1 GTSNPN, CDR2 SVGIG (reference sequence). CDR3 sequence: CAWGQGAPRATGELFF. DNA for the CDR3: TGTGCCTGGGGACAGGGGGCACCGCGGGCCACCGGGGAGCTGTTTTTT.